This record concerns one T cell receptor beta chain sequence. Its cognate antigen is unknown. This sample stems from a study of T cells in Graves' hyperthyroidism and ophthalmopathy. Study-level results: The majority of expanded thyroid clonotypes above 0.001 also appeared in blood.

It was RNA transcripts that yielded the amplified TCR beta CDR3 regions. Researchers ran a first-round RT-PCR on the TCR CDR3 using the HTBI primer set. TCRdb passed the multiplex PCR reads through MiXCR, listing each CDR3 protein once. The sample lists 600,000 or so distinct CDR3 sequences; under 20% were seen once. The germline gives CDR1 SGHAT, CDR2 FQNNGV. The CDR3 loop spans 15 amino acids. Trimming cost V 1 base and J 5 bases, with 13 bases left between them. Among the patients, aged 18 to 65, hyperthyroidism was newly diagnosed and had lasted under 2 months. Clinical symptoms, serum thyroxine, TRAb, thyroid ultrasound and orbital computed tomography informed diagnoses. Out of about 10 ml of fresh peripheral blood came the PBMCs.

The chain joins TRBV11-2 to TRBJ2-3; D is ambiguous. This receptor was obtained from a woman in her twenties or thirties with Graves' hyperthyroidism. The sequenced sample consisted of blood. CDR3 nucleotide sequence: TGTGCCAGCAGCTTAGGTTATGGGGTAATAGATACGCAGTATTTT. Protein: CASSLGYGVIDTQYF.